This TCR beta chain was retrieved from a study of vaccination and CD4 T cells after COVID-19 (dated by TCRdb to between 2021 and 2023). With regard to the full study: Convalescent patients had a positive SARS-CoV-2 result on nasal swab PCR, and of these patients, several had mild disease and one had severe disease. The convalescent cohort included six males and four females, with two Hispanic individuals, seven Caucasians, two Asians and one multiracial person. Participants got two doses of the Pfizer-BioNTech BNT162b2 vaccine (n=8) or two doses of the Moderna mRNA-1273 vaccine (n=2). Post-COVID blood samples from convalescent patients were collected a median of roughly 100 days after diagnosis, with a range of 35 to 161 days. Post-vaccine blood samples were taken a median of about 72 days after the second vaccine dose, with a range of roughly 13 to 250 days. Culture stimuli were overlapping spike peptide pools from SARS-CoV-2 and from the common cold coronaviruses HCoV-NL63, HCoV-OC43 and HCoV-229E. As controls, cultures received a CEFX viral epitope pool (the positive control), an HIV-1 Nef peptide pool (the negative control), or no peptide at all. In fewer than 12 COVID-19 convalescent patients and a few infection-naive healthy vaccine recipients, researchers compared the spike-specific CD4+ TCR repertoire from before mRNA vaccination with the repertoire from after. Summary of the overall study and its limitations: Only a relatively small number of convalescent patients were included in the study, and early timepoints following natural infection were not analyzed. Although the median number of SARS-CoV-2-reactive clonotypes went up from around 20 after infection to 35 to 40 after vaccination, the increase was not significant. Among the post-vaccine SARS-CoV-2-reactive clones in convalescent patients, a median approximately 86% showed up only after vaccination, which suggests vaccine-specific priming. Of the vaccine-specific clones found in convalescent patients, nearly all (304 of 307) were mono-reactive for SARS-CoV-2 spike instead of being cross-reactive with common cold coronaviruses.

Counted from cysteine to phenylalanine, this CDR3 has 13 amino acids. CDR3 DNA only is kept here, 39 bases in frame from base 1. The V end loses 4 bases and the J end loses 3 bases, and a stretch of 9 bases separates them. From a lookup of the germline V gene (reference sequence), CDR1 and CDR2 are LNHDA and SQIVND. Library prep was done by PCR. DNA from cultured CD4+ T cells was subjected to TCR sequencing with the Oncomine TCR Beta short-read assay at the Johns Hopkins FTIC core. Genomic DNA was extracted from the cultured CD4+ T cells with the QIAamp micro DNA kit. Oncomine TCR Beta libraries made from cultured CD4+ T cells were pooled using unique dual indexes and sequenced on an Illumina iSeq 100. Per the source publication's procedure: Non-productive sequences were filtered out, and CDR3s that did not start with C, did not end with F or W, or were shorter than 7 amino acids were discarded. Antigen-specific clonotypes were identified using the MANAFEST web application through comparison of peptide-stimulated wells with reference and other culture wells. For a clone to be called positive, the clone needed an FDR below 0.05, an odds ratio above 5, and a productive frequency above 0.1% in at least two of three replicate wells. Cross-reactive clonotypes were defined as significantly expanded in both SARS-CoV-2 spike wells and at least one common cold coronavirus spike condition. Using R version 3.6.1, CDR3 homology was evaluated through Levenshtein distances (stringdist) along with unrooted phylogenetic trees (ape). TCRdb itself trimmed the public reads at Q25 with fastp, ran MiXCR and retained productive beta chains. When rows share a CDR3 protein, they turn into one entry using the most common DNA and genes. The V and J calls and clone size are TCRdb's, not the authors'. This sample is represented by under 20,000 distinct CDR3 sequences; 70% to 80% of them were singletons. Jointly, the top ten make up approximately 15% of the sample.

Per the publication, the treatment or condition label means: approximately nine-day PBMC culture with coronavirus spike peptide pools or control peptides (ViraFEST assay). The ViraFEST assay, used in the study, expanded antigen-specific T cells with peptide pools and then identified the expanded clonotypes through TCR sequencing. The positive SARS-CoV-2 PCR tests of the convalescent patients were dated from March to December 2020, before the Alpha, Beta and Delta variants emerged in the United States. Each well held fewer than 2.5 million PBMCs cultured with roughly 10 ug/ml peptide pools in IMDM containing 5% human AB serum and roughly 9.3 IU/ml IL-2. Half of the culture medium was replaced with fresh IL-2-containing medium on days 3 and 7. After 10 days of culture, CD4+ T cells were isolated by negative selection with the EasySep CD4+ T cell isolation kit. Ficoll-Paque Plus gradient centrifugation was used to isolate PBMCs from whole blood, and the isolated PBMCs were then either used fresh or cryopreserved at -140C. Triplicate wells were generally used for each culture condition.

This clonotype was seen once. The antigen it recognizes is unknown. No qualities accompany the bases; no much larger clone lies one base away. One read offers little support. Recombination connected TRBV19 to TRBJ1-1; the D gene cannot be named for sure. The sequencing input was CD4+ T cells from blood, cultured in vitro. This clonotype was obtained from a human donor who had recovered from COVID-19. At the DNA level, the sequence is TGTGCCAGTAGTAAGTACCGTGACACTGAAGCTTTCTTT. Translation gives CASSKYRDTEAFF.